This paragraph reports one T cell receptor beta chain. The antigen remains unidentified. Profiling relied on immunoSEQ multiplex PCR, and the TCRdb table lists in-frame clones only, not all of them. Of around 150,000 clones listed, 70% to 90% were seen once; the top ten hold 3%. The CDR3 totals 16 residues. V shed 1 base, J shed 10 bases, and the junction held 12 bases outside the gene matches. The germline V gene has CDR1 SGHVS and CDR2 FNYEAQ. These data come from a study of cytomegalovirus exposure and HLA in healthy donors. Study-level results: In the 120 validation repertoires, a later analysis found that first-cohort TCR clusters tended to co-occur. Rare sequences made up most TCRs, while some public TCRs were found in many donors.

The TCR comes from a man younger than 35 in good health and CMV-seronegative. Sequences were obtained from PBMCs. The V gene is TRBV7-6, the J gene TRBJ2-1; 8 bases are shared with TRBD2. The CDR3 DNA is TGTGCCAGCAGCTTAGAAGCGGGGGAGCGGGTCGGGGAGCAGTTCTTC. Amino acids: CASSLEAGERVGEQFF.